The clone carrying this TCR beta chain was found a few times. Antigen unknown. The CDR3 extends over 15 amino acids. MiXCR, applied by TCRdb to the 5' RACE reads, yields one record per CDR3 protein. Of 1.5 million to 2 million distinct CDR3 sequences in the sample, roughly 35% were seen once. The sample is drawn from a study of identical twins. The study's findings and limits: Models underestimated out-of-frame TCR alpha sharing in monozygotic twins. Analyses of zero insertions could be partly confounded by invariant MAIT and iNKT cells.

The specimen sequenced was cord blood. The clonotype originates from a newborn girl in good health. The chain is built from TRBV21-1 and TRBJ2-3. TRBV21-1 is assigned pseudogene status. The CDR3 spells CASSKAGIGTDTQYF. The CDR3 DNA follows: TGTGCCAGCAGCAAAGCAGGGATAGGCACAGATACGCAGTATTTT.